The entry below describes one T cell receptor (beta chain). Antigen specificity is unknown. The CDR3 has 13 residues. From germline, CDR1 is SGHAT and CDR2 FQNNGV. V lost 6 bases and J 1 base, leaving 9 bases between the germline ends. The protocol was immunoSEQ multiplex PCR, while the TCRdb copy is restricted to in-frame clones and leaves out a portion. The sample carries some 84,000 clones, 65% to 90% recorded once. These data come from a study of T cell responses to AZD1222 COVID-19 vaccine. Study summary: Second-dose intervals of approximately 4 or approximately 12 weeks were pooled.

Regarding the study as a whole: Once two AZD1222 doses were given, Spike-specific TCR breadth and depth went up. Unmutated variant regions are reportedly targeted by nearly half of spike-specific TCRs. Only a handful of people who got AZD1222 tested seropositive at baseline.

J is TRBJ1-1 and V is TRBV11-2, with D possibly TRBD1 on 5 matching bases. The sequencing here drew on peripheral blood, taken on day 0 of AZD1222 vaccination. The source is an adult in good health. Written as DNA, the CDR3 is TGTGCCAGCAGTTCTGACAGGAACACTGAAGCTTTCTTT. Translated: CASSSDRNTEAFF. The complete variable domain, with remaining parts taken from reference TRBV11-2 and TRBJ1-1, reads EAGVAQSPRYKIIEKRQSVAFWCNPISGHATLYWYQQILGQGPKLLIQFQNNGVVDDSQLPKDRFSAERLKGVDSTLKIQPAKLEDSAVYLCASSSDRNTEAFFGQGTRLTVV.